The 9 T cell receptor beta chains below all came from one sample that was sequenced in a study of T cell repertoires in ileal Crohn's disease. Indicated time point: proximal margin of the surgical specimen (macroscopically non-inflamed). The table came from immunoSEQ multiplex PCR; TCRdb's copy has only in-frame clones and leaves some out. Of about 3,100 clones in the sample, about 69% were seen once. Sequenced input: ileal tissue. All receptors come from an adult with Crohn's disease.

Only a few counts were recorded for this clone. The chain uses TRBV2 and TRBJ2-3; 7 bases are shared with TRBD1. CDR1 and CDR2 (germline): SNHLY, FYNNEI. The CDR3 covers 15 residues. V shed 5 bases, J shed 1 base, and the junction held 6 bases outside the gene matches. CDR3 sequence: CASSPDRPRTDTQYF. CDR3 in DNA: TGTGCCAGCAGTCCGGACAGGCCCCGCACAGATACGCAGTATTTT.

The V gene is TRBV6-1, the J gene TRBJ2-1, with D uncertain. The germline gives CDR1 MNHNS, CDR2 SASEGT. V lost 5 bases to trimming and J lost 6 bases, with 8 bases between them. This CDR3 contains 12 residues. CDR3: CASSSKANEQFF. CDR3 sequence (DNA): TGTGCCAGCAGTTCTAAGGCCAATGAGCAGTTCTTC.

This rearrangement joins TRBV4-2 to TRBJ2-1; 14 nucleotides align to TRBD2. CDR1 and CDR2 (germline): LGHNA, YNFKEQ. The J segment lost 9 bases and the V segment lost 3 bases, leaving 4 bases of the junction unmatched. This CDR3 has 15 residues. CDR3 region: CASSQGTSGSSEQFF. The CDR3 bases are TGTGCCAGCAGCCAGGGGACTAGCGGGAGTAGTGAGCAGTTCTTC.

Comments on this clone: Other DNA sequences in this sample translate to the same CDR3. This rearrangement joins TRBV18 to TRBJ1-3, with a tentative D call TRBD1 (6 bases). In germline, CDR1 is KGHSH, CDR2 LQKENI. The CDR3 loop spans 14 amino acids. Trimming removed 3 bases from V and 2 bases from J, with 8 bases in between. The CDR3 nucleotides are TGTGCCAGCTCACCGTCAGGGGCTGGAAACACCATATATTTT. Amino acids: CASSPSGAGNTIYF.

The V call is TRBV5-6, the J call TRBJ1-5; D is undetermined. V shed 4 bases and J shed 4 bases, with 3 bases lying between them. Germline assignment: CDR1 SGHDT and CDR2 YYEEEE. The CDR3 sequence is 11 residues long. CDR3 loop: CASSPNQPQHF. The DNA for the CDR3 is TGTGCCAGCAGCCCGAATCAGCCCCAGCATTTT.

The chain recombines TRBV23-1 with TRBJ2-7; D gene unclear. TRBV23-1 is an ORF, with its function uncertain. Between the trimmed V and J ends, which lost 0 bases and 3 bases, there was a span of 6 bases. The CDR3 has 13 residues. In nucleotides, the CDR3 is TGCGCCAGCAGTCAATCGCCCTACTACGAGCAGTACGTC. Translating gives CASSQSPYYEQYV.

The CDR3 nucleotides are TGTGCCAGCAAAACAGGCACCGGGGAGCTGTTTTTT. This translates into CASKTGTGELFF. The rearrangement uses TRBV6-6 and TRBJ2-2; TRBD1 might be the D (5 bases). The CDR3 runs 12 residues. V lost 7 bases and J lost 4, with 7 bases in between. CDR1 MNHNY and CDR2 SVGAGI come from the germline V gene (reference sequence).

This clone was observed a handful of times. This sequence joins TRBV27 and TRBJ2-1, with D tentatively TRBD1 or TRBD2 (6 bases each). V was clipped by 0 bases and J by 9 bases, with 15 bases between them. Germline CDR1 is MNHEY and CDR2 is SMNVEV (reference sequence). The CDR3 sequence is 15 residues long. This CDR3 is CASSLSPGAATEQFF. CDR3 coding DNA: TGTGCCAGCAGTTTATCGCCGGGGGCAGCAACTGAGCAGTTCTTC.

The table lists this clone with a few counts. The chain combines TRBV5-4 with TRBJ2-5; perhaps TRBD2 as D (6 bases). CDR3 length: 13 amino acids. Germline CDR1 reads SGHNT; CDR2 reads YYREEE (reference sequence). V was clipped by 3 bases and J by 3 bases, with 9 bases between them. CDR3 sequence (DNA): TGTGCCAGCAGCTCGGGACTGGAAGAGACCCAGTACTTC. This gives the protein CASSSGLEETQYF.